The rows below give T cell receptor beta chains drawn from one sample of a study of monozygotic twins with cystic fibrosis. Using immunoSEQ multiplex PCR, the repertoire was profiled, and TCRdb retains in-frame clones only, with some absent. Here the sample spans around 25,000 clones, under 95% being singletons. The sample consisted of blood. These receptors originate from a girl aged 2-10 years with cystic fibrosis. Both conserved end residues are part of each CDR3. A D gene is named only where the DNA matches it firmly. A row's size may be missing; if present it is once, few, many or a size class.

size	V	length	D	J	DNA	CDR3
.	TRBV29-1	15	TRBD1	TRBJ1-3	TGCAGCGTTACTACCGGGACAGTCTCTGGAAACACCATATATTTT	CSVTTGTVSGNTIYF
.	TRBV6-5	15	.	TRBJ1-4	TGTGCCAGCAGTTACTCCGGCAGGGTGGGTGAAAAACTGTTTTTT	CASSYSGRVGEKLFF
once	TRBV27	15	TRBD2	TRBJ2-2	TGTGCCAGCAGTTGGCTAGCGGGGCGCTCGGGGGAGCTGTTTTTT	CASSWLAGRSGELFF
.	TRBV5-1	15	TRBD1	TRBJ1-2	TGCGCCAGCAGCTTGGAGGGACAGGAGGACTATGGCTACACCTTC	CASSLEGQEDYGYTF
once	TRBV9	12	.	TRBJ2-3	TGTGCCAGCAGCGTAGCGTCAGATACGCAGTATTTT	CASSVASDTQYF
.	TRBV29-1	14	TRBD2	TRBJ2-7	TGCAGCGTCCGTAGCGGGGTAAGCTCCTACGAGCAGTACTTC	CSVRSGVSSYEQYF
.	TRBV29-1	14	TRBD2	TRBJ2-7	TGCAGCGTTGAGGTCACGGGACTAGTCTACGAGCAGTACTTC	CSVEVTGLVYEQYF
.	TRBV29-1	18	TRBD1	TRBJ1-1	TGCAGCGTTGACGCGAGACCGGGACAGAGAACAATGAACACTGAAGCTTTCTTT	CSVDARPGQRTMNTEAFF
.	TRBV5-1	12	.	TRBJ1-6	TGCGCCAGCAGCTTGGACGATTCACCCCTCCACTTT	CASSLDDSPLHF
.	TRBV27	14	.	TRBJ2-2	TGTGCCAGCAAAAAACAGGGAGAGGCCGGGGAGCTGTTTTTT	CASKKQGEAGELFF
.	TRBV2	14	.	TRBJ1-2	TGTGCCAGCAAGAAACCCGTATATGAATATGGCTACACCTTC	CASKKPVYEYGYTF
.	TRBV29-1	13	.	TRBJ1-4	TGCAGCGTTGAACTGGCGGAGAATGAAAAACTGTTTTTT	CSVELAENEKLFF
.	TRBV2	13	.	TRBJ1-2	TGTGCCAGCAGCCCCGGCACCCGCTATAGCTACACCTTC	CASSPGTRYSYTF
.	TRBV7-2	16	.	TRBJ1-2	TGTGCCAGCAGCTTAGAATCCGCAGCAACTTTCTATGGCTACACCTTC	CASSLESAATFYGYTF
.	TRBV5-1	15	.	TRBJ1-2	TGCGCCAGCAGCTTGCTCGGGGAGGGCTACTATGGCTACACCTTC	CASSLLGEGYYGYTF
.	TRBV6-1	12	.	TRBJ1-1	TGTGCCAGCGTGCAGGGTGGCACTGAAGCTTTCTTT	CASVQGGTEAFF
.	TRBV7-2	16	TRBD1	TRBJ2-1	TGTGCCAGCAGCCAGCCCCTCAGGGGGTCCTACAATGAGCAGTTCTTC	CASSQPLRGSYNEQFF
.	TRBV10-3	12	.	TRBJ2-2	TGTGCCATCAGGGCCAGCGCCGGGGAGCTGTTTTTT	CAIRASAGELFF
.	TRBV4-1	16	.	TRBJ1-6	TGCGCCAGCAGCCAAGATCTGGGGGGGAGGAATTCACCCCTCCACTTT	CASSQDLGGRNSPLHF
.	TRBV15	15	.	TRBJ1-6	TGTGCCACCAGCAGAGAAAGGGCAGTAAATTCACCCCTCCACTTT	CATSRERAVNSPLHF
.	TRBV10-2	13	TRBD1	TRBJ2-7	TGCGCCAGCAGTGTGGGACAGGGGTTCGAGCAGTACTTC	CASSVGQGFEQYF
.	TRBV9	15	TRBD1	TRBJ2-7	TGTGCCAGCAGCGCCTCCGGGACAGTCTCCTACGAGCAGTACTTC	CASSASGTVSYEQYF
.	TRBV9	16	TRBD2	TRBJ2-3	TGTGCCAGCAGCGTAGTAGGGACTAGCGAGCTAGATACGCAGTATTTT	CASSVVGTSELDTQYF
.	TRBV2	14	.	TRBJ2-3	TGTGCCAGCAGTGTGGACACCCCAGGGGATACGCAGTATTTT	CASSVDTPGDTQYF
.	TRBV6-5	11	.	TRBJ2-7	TGTGCCAGCAGGGGACCATACGAGCAGTACTTC	CASRGPYEQYF
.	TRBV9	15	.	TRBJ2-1	TGTGCCAGCAGCGTAGAAACGGGGGCCTACAATGAGCAGTTCTTC	CASSVETGAYNEQFF
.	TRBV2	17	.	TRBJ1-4	TGTGCCAGCAGTCCGACGGAATCGGGCTCAACTAATGAAAAACTGTTTTTT	CASSPTESGSTNEKLFF
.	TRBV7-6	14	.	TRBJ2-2	TGTGCCAGCAGCCCAGAGCGAGACACCGGGGAGCTGTTTTTT	CASSPERDTGELFF
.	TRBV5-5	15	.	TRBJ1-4	TGTGCCAGCAGCTTGGGGGCAGGCCTGAGCGAAAAACTGTTTTTT	CASSLGAGLSEKLFF
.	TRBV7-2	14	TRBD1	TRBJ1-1	TGTGCCAGCAGCTTAGGGGTGACAGGGGGCGAGACTTTCTTT	CASSLGVTGGETFF
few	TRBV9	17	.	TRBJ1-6	TGTGCCAGCAGCGTAGGGAACCGAGTAACGGGGAATTCACCCCTCCACTTT	CASSVGNRVTGNSPLHF
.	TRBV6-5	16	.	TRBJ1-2	TGTGCCAGCAGTTACTCGACCCCGGGACGGCCATATGGCTACACCTTC	CASSYSTPGRPYGYTF
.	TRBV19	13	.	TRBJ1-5	TGTGCCAGTCGGCAGGTGCCTAATCAGCCCCAGCATTTT	CASRQVPNQPQHF
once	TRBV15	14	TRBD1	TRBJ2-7	TGTGCCACCAGCTTAGGCGACAGGGTCTACGAGCAGTACTTC	CATSLGDRVYEQYF
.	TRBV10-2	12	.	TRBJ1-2	TGCGCCAGCAGTGAGTCACGTTTGGACTACACCTTC	CASSESRLDYTF
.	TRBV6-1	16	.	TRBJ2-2	TGTGCCAGCAGTGAATCTGGCGGGGTGGGCACCGGGGAGCTGTTTTTT	CASSESGGVGTGELFF
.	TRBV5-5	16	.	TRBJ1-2	TGTGCCAGCAGCTTGATGAGTAGCGTTGGTGACTATGGCTACACCTTC	CASSLMSSVGDYGYTF
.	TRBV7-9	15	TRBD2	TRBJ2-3	TGTGCCAGCAGCTTAGCGCCGGGGGGGCTTGATACGCAGTATTTT	CASSLAPGGLDTQYF
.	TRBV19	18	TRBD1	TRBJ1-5	TGTGCCAGTAGTATAGAAGGCGGGACAGGGCCCGTTTATCAGCCCCAGCATTTT	CASSIEGGTGPVYQPQHF
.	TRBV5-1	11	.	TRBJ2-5	TGCGCCAGCAGCTTGGAAGAGACCCAGTACTTC	CASSLEETQYF
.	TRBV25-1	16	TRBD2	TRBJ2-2	TGTGCCAGCACCCTCTCTAGCGGGGGCCCCACCGGGGAGCTGTTTTTT	CASTLSSGGPTGELFF
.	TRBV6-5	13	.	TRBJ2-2	TGTGCCAGCACCGTAGGGGGGACCGGGGAGCTGTTTTTT	CASTVGGTGELFF
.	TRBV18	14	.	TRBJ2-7	TGTGCCAGCTCACCACCGGGAGACCCCTACGAGCAGTACTTC	CASSPPGDPYEQYF
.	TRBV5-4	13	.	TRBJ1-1	TGTGCCAGCAGCTTGGCTGAGAACACTGAAGCTTTCTTT	CASSLAENTEAFF
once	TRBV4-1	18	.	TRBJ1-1	TGCGCCAGCAGCCAAGATCAGTCGATTCAGACCCGGGGCTCTGAAGCTTTCTTT	CASSQDQSIQTRGSEAFF
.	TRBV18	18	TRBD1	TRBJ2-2	TGTGCCAGCTCGACCACAGCCGGGACAGGGGGAGGCGACCGGGAGCTGTTTTTT	CASSTTAGTGGGDRELFF
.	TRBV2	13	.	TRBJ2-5	TGTGCCACCAATAGGGACGGGGAGAGGGCCCAGTACTTC	CATNRDGERAQYF
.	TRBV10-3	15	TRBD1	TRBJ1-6	TGTGCCACTTCAAGGGGGGGGACAGAAGCTTCACCCCTCCACTTT	CATSRGGTEASPLHF
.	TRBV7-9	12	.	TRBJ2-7	TGTGCCAGCAGCGCCGAGACTTACGAGCAGTACTTC	CASSAETYEQYF
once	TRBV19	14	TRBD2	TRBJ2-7	TGTGCCAGTAGTGACGGGACTAGCCCGGACGAGCAGTACTTC	CASSDGTSPDEQYF
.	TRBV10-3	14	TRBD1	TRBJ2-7	TGTGCCATCAGTGATGGACAGGGCACCTACGAGCAGTACTTC	CAISDGQGTYEQYF
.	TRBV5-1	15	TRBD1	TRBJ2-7	TGCGCCAGCAGCTCCGAGGGGGCTGCTCTCTACGAGCAGTACTTC	CASSSEGAALYEQYF
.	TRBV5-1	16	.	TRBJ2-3	TGCGCCAGCAGCTTGGGGTCGGCAGGGCACACAGATACGCAGTATTTT	CASSLGSAGHTDTQYF
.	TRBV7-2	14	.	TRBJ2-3	TGTGCCAGCAGCTTTTGGGGGATCACAGATACGCAGTATTTT	CASSFWGITDTQYF
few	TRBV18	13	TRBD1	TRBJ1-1	TGTGCCAGCAGGACAGGATTGAACACTGAAGCTTTCTTT	CASRTGLNTEAFF
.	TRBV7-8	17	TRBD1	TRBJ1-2	TGTGCCAGCAGCGTGTTAGGGACAGAAATATTCTCCTATGGCTACACCTTC	CASSVLGTEIFSYGYTF
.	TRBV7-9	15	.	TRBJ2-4	TGTGCCAGCAGCTTCCCAGGGGTGTCCAAAAACATTCAGTACTTC	CASSFPGVSKNIQYF